This entry lists 29 T cell receptor beta chains sequenced from one sample in a study of T cell changes during pregnancy in multiple sclerosis. Generated by immunoSEQ multiplex PCR, the TCRdb table keeps only in-frame clones and is missing some. This sample has tens of thousands of clones, with around 92% found just once. The sample in question was CD4+ T cells from peripheral blood mononuclear cells, obtained after pregnancy. Every receptor here comes from a female donor with multiple sclerosis, enrolled in a pregnancy study.

The gene calls are TRBV11-1 and TRBJ2-1; D is ambiguous. CDR3 size: 15 residues. Trimming stripped 1 base from V and 3 bases from J, with 10 bases between. Germline V gene sequence: CDR1 SGHAT, CDR2 FQDESV (reference sequence). CDR3 residues: CASSLGQANYNEQFF. CDR3 sequence (DNA): TGTGCCAGCAGCTTAGGGCAGGCGAACTACAATGAGCAGTTCTTC. Full variable domain (missing parts from reference TRBV11-1 and TRBJ2-1): EAEVAQSPRYKITEKSQAVAFWCDPISGHATLYWYRQILGQGPELLVQFQDESVVDDSQLPKDRFSAERLKGVDSTLKIQPAELGDSAMYLCASSLGQANYNEQFFGPGTRLTVL.

The chain joins TRBV19 to TRBJ1-1; possible D gene TRBD1, 6 bases. This CDR3 comprises 15 residues. V lost 5 bases and J 3 bases, leaving 16 bases between the germline ends. The V gene's germline CDR1 is LNHDA and CDR2 SQIVND (reference sequence). The CDR3 DNA sequence: TGTGCCAGTAGTCCTCTCAGGGGACCACACACTGAAGCTTTCTTT. This gives the protein CASSPLRGPHTEAFF.

The chain joins TRBV6-4 to TRBJ2-3; TRBD2 might be the D (6 bases). CDR1 is MRHNA and CDR2 is SNTAGT in the germline V gene. The length of the CDR3 is 13 residues. The germline V and J ends were trimmed by 2 bases and 4 bases, with 7 bases remaining between them. The DNA for the CDR3 is TGTGCCAGCAGTGACGGGAGGTCAGATACGCAGTATTTT. Amino acid sequence: CASSDGRSDTQYF.

This chain connects TRBV30 to TRBJ2-7; D might be TRBD2 (6 bases). This CDR3 comprises 16 residues. The ends were cut back, 2 bases at V and 0 bases at J, with 17 bases in the middle. CDR1 is GTSNPN, CDR2 SVGIG, per germline (reference sequence). CDR3 sequence reads: CAWSRKTSYSSYEQYF. CDR3 DNA: TGTGCCTGGAGTAGGAAAACTAGCTATAGCTCCTACGAGCAGTACTTC.

The rearrangement links TRBV6-5 to TRBJ1-6; possibly TRBD1 for D (6 bases). The CDR3 runs 14 residues. The V end lost 7 bases, the J end lost 6 bases, and 13 bases lay between the germline ends. Germline V CDR1 and CDR2: MNHEY, SVGAGI. Written as DNA, the CDR3 is TGTGCCAGCACACCAGCAGGGGCTAATTCACCCCTCCACTTT. Protein: CASTPAGANSPLHF.

The chain joins TRBV6-6 to TRBJ1-2, with D possibly matching TRBD1 (6 bases). CDR1 is MNHNY and CDR2 is SVGAGI in the germline V gene (reference sequence). Between the trimmed V and J ends, which lost 6 bases and 6 bases, there was a span of 14 bases. The CDR3 extends over 13 amino acids. In nucleotides, the CDR3 is TGTGCCAGCAGGTGGGACAACGGAGATGGCTACACCTTC. Its translation is CASRWDNGDGYTF.

The rearrangement uses TRBV21-1 and TRBJ1-2. TRBV21-1 is assigned pseudogene status. The CDR3 covers 11 residues. CDR3 loop: CASSDRGGYTF. The CDR3 DNA is TGTGCCAGCAGCGACCGCGGCGGCTACACCTTC.

The chain is built from TRBV5-1 and TRBJ2-5; TRBD1 aligns across 7 bases. Unmatched junction bases numbered 4, after V lost 3 bases and J lost 2 bases. CDR3 length: 14 residues. Germline assignment: CDR1 SGHRS and CDR2 YFSETQ. CDR3 region: CASSWGQPQETQYF. The CDR3 region has the DNA TGCGCCAGCAGCTGGGGACAGCCTCAAGAGACCCAGTACTTC.

This chain joins TRBV9 and TRBJ2-3; possible D gene TRBD1, 7 bases. The V end lost 1 base, the J end lost 3 bases, and 12 bases lay between the germline ends. The CDR3 runs to 15 residues. The V gene's germline CDR1 is SGDLS and CDR2 YYNGEE. The CDR3 DNA sequence: TGTGCCAGCAGCGTATTGGAGGGGGCAACAGATACGCAGTATTTT. Translation gives CASSVLEGATDTQYF. Full variable domain (outside the CDR3, taken from reference TRBV9 and TRBJ2-3): DSGVTQTPKHLITATGQRVTLRCSPRSGDLSVYWYQQSLDQGLQFLIQYYNGEERAKGNILERFSAQQFPDLHSELNLSSLELGDSALYFCASSVLEGATDTQYFGPGTRLTVL.

V usage is TRBV7-9 and J usage is TRBJ1-1; 8 positions agree with TRBD1. The germline gives CDR1 SEHNR, CDR2 FQNEAQ (reference sequence). This CDR3 contains 16 residues. J lost 2 bases, V lost 5 bases, and 10 bases had no gene match. The CDR3 DNA reads TGTGCCAGCAGCGCTCAGGGGGCGATTCGAAACACTGAAGCTTTCTTT. It specifies CASSAQGAIRNTEAFF. Full variable domain (outside the CDR3, taken from reference TRBV7-9 and TRBJ1-1): DTGVSQNPRHKITKRGQNVTFRCDPISEHNRLYWYRQTLGQGPEFLTYFQNEAQLEKSRLLSDRFSAERPKGSFSTLEIQRTEQGDSAMYLCASSAQGAIRNTEAFFGQGTRLTVV.

This clone was seen only once. V and J are TRBV30 and TRBJ2-2; D is possibly TRBD1 (5 bases). Germline loops: CDR1 GTSNPN, CDR2 SVGIG (reference sequence). Between the trimmed V and J ends, which lost 8 bases and 4 bases, there was a span of 14 bases. The CDR3 totals 13 residues. The CDR3 DNA is TGTGCCAAAGGACAAATTTTCACCGGGGAGCTGTTTTTT. Protein product: CAKGQIFTGELFF.

The gene calls are TRBV7-2 and TRBJ2-2; D might be TRBD2 (9 bases). This CDR3 region has 18 residues. CDR1 SGHTA and CDR2 FQGNSA come from the germline V gene. V lost 5 bases and J lost 3, with 22 bases in between. CDR3 in DNA: TGTGCCAGCAGCGGAGGGACAGGCGGCGGGAGGGACACCGGGGAGCTGTTTTTT. It is translated as CASSGGTGGGRDTGELFF.

This clone has a single count. This chain uses TRBV10-3 with TRBJ2-7, with TRBD2 as a possible D gene (7 bases). CDR1 and CDR2 (germline): ENHRY, SYGVKD. The CDR3 length is 14 residues. The germline V and J ends were trimmed by 6 bases and 2 bases, with 14 bases remaining between them. The CDR3 region has the DNA TGTGCCATCAGAAGGGGGAGGGAGACCTACGAGCAGTACTTC. Translating gives CAIRRGRETYEQYF.

The V gene is TRBV28, the J gene TRBJ1-1, with D maybe TRBD1 (5 bases). Germline V gives CDR1 MDHEN, CDR2 SYDVKM. This CDR3 has 15 amino acids. Deletions cut 3 bases from V and 1 base from J, with 12 bases between. The CDR3, as DNA: TGTGCCAGCAGTTTCCTCACAGGACCGAACACTGAAGCTTTCTTT. Its protein is CASSFLTGPNTEAFF.

The CDR3 nucleotides are TGTGCCAGCAGCCTCGGGGGGGCGGCGGATACGCAGTATTTT. Translation gives CASSLGGAADTQYF. This chain links TRBV6-1 with TRBJ2-3; 8 bases map to TRBD2. In germline, CDR1 is MNHNS, CDR2 SASEGT. This CDR3 has 14 amino acids. The trim removed 6 bases at V and 6 bases at J, leaving 8 bases unmatched.

V and J are TRBV5-8 and TRBJ1-1; D remains ambiguous. The germline V gene has CDR1 SGHTS and CDR2 YDEGEE. V was shortened by 2 bases and J by 4 bases, with 3 bases between the two germline ends. This CDR3 is 11 amino acids long. DNA for the CDR3: TGTGCCAGCAGCTTTCTCACTGAAGCTTTCTTT. It translates to CASSFLTEAFF.

This chain connects TRBV5-1 to TRBJ2-7; TRBD2 aligns across 13 bases. This CDR3 is 17 amino acids long. V shed 5 bases, J shed 2 bases, and the junction held 10 bases outside the gene matches. Germline values: CDR1 SGHRS, CDR2 YFSETQ. CDR3 loop: CASRRTSGGAATYEQYF. Written as DNA, the CDR3 is TGCGCCAGCAGAAGAACTAGCGGGGGGGCCGCAACCTACGAGCAGTACTTC.

V usage is TRBV5-1 and J usage is TRBJ1-3, with D perhaps TRBD1 (5 bases). Trimming shortened V by 9 bases and J by 0 bases, and 10 bases separated the two germline ends. Germline CDR1 reads SGHRS; CDR2 reads YFSETQ. The CDR3 has 13 amino acids. Here the CDR3 DNA reads TGCGCCACTAAGACAGACTCTGGAAACACCATATATTTT. Amino acids: CATKTDSGNTIYF. The full variable domain, completed using reference TRBV5-1 and TRBJ1-3, is KAGVTQTPRYLIKTRGQQVTLSCSPISGHRSVSWYQQTPGQGLQFLFEYFSETQRNKGNFPGRFSGRQFSNSRSEMNVSTLELGDSALYLCATKTDSGNTIYFGEGSWLTVV.

This clone has a single count. J is TRBJ2-1 and V is TRBV10-3; 10 positions agree with TRBD2. CDR3 length: 12 amino acids. Germline CDR1 is ENHRY and CDR2 is SYGVKD. V dropped 9 bases and J dropped 8; count of bases not matched to a gene: 4. In DNA, the CDR3 is TGTGCCATTGGACTAGCGGCCGATGAGCAGTTCTTC. Encoded protein: CAIGLAADEQFF.

The rearrangement links TRBV18 to TRBJ1-3, with TRBD1 as a possible D gene (6 bases). V lost 3 bases to trimming and J lost 4 bases, with 13 bases between them. The CDR3 length is 15 residues. Germline V gene lookup returns CDR1 KGHSH and CDR2 LQKENI. DNA for the CDR3: TGTGCCAGCTCACCGCCAGACAGGTTCGGAAACACCATATATTTT. Encoded protein: CASSPPDRFGNTIYF.

The chain couples TRBV18 to TRBJ1-3; 8 bases match TRBD1. The germline gives CDR1 KGHSH, CDR2 LQKENI. CDR3 length: 16 amino acids. The V gene end was trimmed by 2 bases and the J gene end by 8 bases; junction bases not matched to a gene: 11. The CDR3 bases are TGTGCCAGCTCACCATTCGGACAGGGAGTCGTCGACACCATATATTTT. It specifies CASSPFGQGVVDTIYF. Combining the CDR3 with reference TRBV18 and TRBJ1-3 gives the whole variable domain NAGVMQNPRHLVRRRGQEARLRCSPMKGHSHVYWYRQLPEEGLKFMVYLQKENIIDESGMPKERFSAEFPKEGPSILRIQQVVRGDSAAYFCASSPFGQGVVDTIYFGEGSWLTVV.

This sequence joins TRBV9 and TRBJ1-6; 8 bases line up with TRBD1. In germline, CDR1 is SGDLS, CDR2 YYNGEE. The CDR3 runs 16 residues. J was trimmed by 11 bases and V by 0 bases; bases with no gene match: 10. CDR3 loop: CASSVDAGGGGAPLHF. In nucleotides, the CDR3 is TGTGCCAGCAGCGTAGACGCAGGGGGCGGGGGGGCACCCCTCCACTTT.

The chain carries TRBV5-5 and TRBJ1-1; 7 nucleotides line up with TRBD1. With V trimmed by 2 bases and J by 4 bases, 8 bases remained unmatched. This CDR3 spans 15 amino acids. Germline CDR1 is SGHKS and CDR2 is YYEKEE (reference sequence). The CDR3 DNA is TGTGCCAGCAGCTTTCCCAGGGGGGTAGGCACTGAAGCTTTCTTT. Translated, it gives CASSFPRGVGTEAFF.

This clone turned up a few times. V gene TRBV9 combines with J gene TRBJ1-1; D possibly corresponds to TRBD1 (5 bases). V gave up 3 bases and J gave up 1 base, with 7 bases separating them. The CDR3 totals 13 residues. Per the germline V gene, CDR1 is SGDLS and CDR2 is YYNGEE. CDR3 in DNA: TGTGCCAGCAGCGCGACAGCGAACACTGAAGCTTTCTTT. It codes for CASSATANTEAFF.

The chain carries TRBV7-8 and TRBJ2-7; D might be TRBD2 (5 bases). The CDR3 sequence is 15 residues long. V lost 1 base and J lost 1, with 11 bases in between. Germline V gives CDR1 SGHVS, CDR2 FQNEAQ. CDR3 protein: CASSLDAQRSYEQYF. The CDR3 DNA reads as TGTGCCAGCAGCTTAGATGCCCAGCGGTCCTACGAGCAGTACTTC.

The genes are TRBV7-2 and TRBJ1-2, with a weak D call TRBD1 (6 bases). From germline, CDR1 is SGHTA and CDR2 FQGNSA. The CDR3 extends over 17 amino acids. V dropped 5 bases and J dropped 6 bases, with 25 bases sitting between them. CDR3 loop: CASSRAPGIDTGNGYTF. CDR3 coding DNA: TGTGCCAGCAGCCGGGCACCGGGAATTGACACAGGGAATGGCTACACCTTC.

This rearrangement joins TRBV7-2 to TRBJ2-1, with 8 nucleotides matching TRBD1. The trim removed 4 bases at V and 8 bases at J, leaving 7 bases unmatched. The CDR3 sequence is 14 residues long. CDR1 and CDR2 from the germline V gene are SGHTA and FQGNSA. Written as DNA, the CDR3 is TGTGCCAGCAGCTCCCGGACAGGGAGTTATGAGCAGTTCTTC. Translating it yields CASSSRTGSYEQFF. Full variable domain (remainder filled in from reference TRBV7-2 and TRBJ2-1): GAGVSQSPSNKVTEKGKDVELRCDPISGHTALYWYRQSLGQGLEFLIYFQGNSAPDKSGLPSDRFSAERTGGSVSTLTIQRTQQEDSAVYLCASSSRTGSYEQFFGPGTRLTVL.

As concerns this clone: Other DNA sequences in this sample translate to the same CDR3. This rearrangement joins TRBV7-2 to TRBJ2-7; possibly TRBD2 for D (6 bases). This CDR3 region has 13 residues. The germline V gene has CDR1 SGHTA and CDR2 FQGNSA. V was shortened by 1 base and J by 7 bases, with 11 bases between the two germline ends. CDR3 protein: CASSLGRGSEQYF. The CDR3 DNA sequence: TGTGCCAGCAGCTTAGGGAGGGGATCGGAGCAGTACTTC.

The DNA for the CDR3 is TGTGCCAGCATATTAAGGGGGGGGGCCAAGAATGAGCAGTTCTTC. Translating it yields CASILRGGAKNEQFF. This chain links TRBV27 with TRBJ2-1; a possible D gene is TRBD2 (7 bases). Germline V lookup: CDR1 MNHEY, CDR2 SMNVEV (reference sequence). This CDR3 has 15 amino acids. The germline V and J ends were trimmed by 7 bases and 7 bases, with 20 bases remaining between them.